The TCR beta chain under discussion was sequenced for a study of beta chain features in type 1 diabetes (dated by TCRdb to between 2017 and 2018). With respect to the entire study: Mean age, gender distribution, total cell number and subset yield did not differ between patients and healthy donors. In the study, recently diagnosed type 1 diabetes patients and matched healthy donors were compared on the TCRB repertoires of their sorted circulating CD4+ T cell subsets. Whereas all 30 or so donors provided naive and central memory subsets, regulatory and stem cell-like memory subsets were isolated from just 8 patients and about 8 healthy donors. Across all samples, approximately 100 million sorted cells were examined, and cell number per subset correlated strongly with RNA yield.

From each donor, a single peripheral blood sample of approximately 0.11 L on average was drawn into heparinised tubes. A BD FACSAria II was used to sort naive, central memory, regulatory and stem cell-like memory CD4+ T cells with a panel that included CD45RO, CCR7, CD25, CD127, CD95 and CD27. All sorted populations exceeded 95% purity. PBMCs were isolated immediately by Lymphoprep density gradient centrifugation and stained directly without culture. To minimize batch effects, samples were stained and sorted in pairs, one healthy donor with one patient per experiment. This clone appeared a few times. It has no known antigen specificity. No much larger clone is present one base from it, and per-base qualities are unavailable. The research as a whole found: Naive, central memory and regulatory TCRB repertoires appeared to be more alike among patients than among healthy donors. Type 1 diabetes patients showed a moderate but significant shortening of TCRB CDR3 length in all four CD4+ subsets. Shorter templates might have been favored by PCR, but patient and control samples were amplified and corrected together, so both groups would have been affected equally by any skew. Only small numbers of individuals were included in the HLA sub-analyses, which left unresolved whether HLA type had any influence on TCRB rearrangement. Sequencing cDNA rather than genomic DNA could over-represent highly expressing activated cells, although activation and CD3 levels did not differ between groups. Patients with type 1 diabetes made fewer insertions and deleted more nucleotides at VDJ recombination sites, implying thymic rearrangement abnormalities.

The entire isolated RNA was reverse transcribed using the High Capacity cDNA Reverse Transcription Kit, and thus expressed TCRB transcripts were sequenced. Deep immunoSEQ sequencing was performed on naive, central memory and regulatory T cell samples, with an average of around 3.4 million total reads per sample. Sorted cells were lysed in RLT buffer and RNA was extracted with DNase-treated RNeasy Micro or Mini kits, depending on cell number. Each cell subset was processed separately to prevent cross-contamination, with patient and healthy donor samples processed together. The immunoSEQ multiplex PCR was used to amplify TCRB sequences from cDNA, generating 87-bp fragments that spanned the CDR3 region. Sequencing of the amplicons was performed on the Illumina HiSeq platform. Per the source publication's procedure: PCR bias was computationally corrected using synthetic template baselines, reads within Hamming distance 2 were collapsed, and singletons that could not be merged were discarded. Reads were aligned to IMGT to assign V, D and J genes, CDR3 length, and insertions or deletions at six rearrangement sites. Within each subset, clonotype counts were normalized to sorted cell number, and only after that were true diversity and Gini coefficients computed with the tcR R package. The overlap coefficient, calculated on TCRB nucleotide sequences, was used to quantify repertoire sharing. Here the immuneACCESS table is served through TCRdb, limited to in-frame sequences with V and J called. Missing clones are a known gap in these copies; in checked studies unresolved V genes cover under half, and the rest lacks a known reason. V and J calls and clone size are copied from that table; D and trimming were computed from the DNA. Recorded for this sample are roughly 150,000 clones; 11% of them occurred a single time. Jointly, the top ten make up approximately 2% of the sample.

Germline trimming amounts to 6 bases on V and 4 bases on J, with 4 as the count of junction bases outside the gene matches. CDR1 and CDR2, looked up from the germline V gene, are SGHTA and FQGNSA. From its cysteine to its phenylalanine, the CDR3 spans 13 amino acids. Only the CDR3 region is kept as DNA, spanning 39 bases read in frame from base 1. Sequencing was carried out using central memory CD4+ T cells from blood. The chain joins TRBV7-2 to TRBJ2-5; 8 nucleotides in the junction match TRBD1. This receptor was obtained from a man aged 18 to 30 in good health. CDR3 protein: CASSLTGGETQYF. The nucleotides read TGTGCCAGCAGTTTAACAGGGGGAGAGACCCAGTACTTC. The entire variable domain, with the stretches around the CDR3 drawn from the reference TRBV7-2 and TRBJ2-5 proteins, is GAGVSQSPSNKVTEKGKDVELRCDPISGHTALYWYRQSLGQGLEFLIYFQGNSAPDKSGLPSDRFSAERTGGSVSTLTIQRTQQEDSAVYLCASSLTGGETQYFGPGTRLLVL.